This T cell receptor (beta chain) stems from a study of control samples from healthy donors and cancer patients. Germline-derived CDR1 and CDR2 are SGHRS and YFSETQ. The CDR3 has 15 amino acids. The V end lost 0 bases, the J end lost 3 bases, and 12 bases lay between the germline ends. Generated by immunoSEQ multiplex PCR, the TCRdb table keeps only in-frame clones and is missing some. The sample lists 90,000 to 130,000 clones; roughly 79% were seen once. This TCR derives from a man aged 18 to 30 in good health. The sequenced sample was blood. This chain connects TRBV5-1 to TRBJ1-1; D remains unclear. CDR3 sequence reads: CASSLGQVADTEAFF. The CDR3 DNA is TGCGCCAGCAGCTTGGGGCAGGTAGCCGACACTGAAGCTTTCTTT.